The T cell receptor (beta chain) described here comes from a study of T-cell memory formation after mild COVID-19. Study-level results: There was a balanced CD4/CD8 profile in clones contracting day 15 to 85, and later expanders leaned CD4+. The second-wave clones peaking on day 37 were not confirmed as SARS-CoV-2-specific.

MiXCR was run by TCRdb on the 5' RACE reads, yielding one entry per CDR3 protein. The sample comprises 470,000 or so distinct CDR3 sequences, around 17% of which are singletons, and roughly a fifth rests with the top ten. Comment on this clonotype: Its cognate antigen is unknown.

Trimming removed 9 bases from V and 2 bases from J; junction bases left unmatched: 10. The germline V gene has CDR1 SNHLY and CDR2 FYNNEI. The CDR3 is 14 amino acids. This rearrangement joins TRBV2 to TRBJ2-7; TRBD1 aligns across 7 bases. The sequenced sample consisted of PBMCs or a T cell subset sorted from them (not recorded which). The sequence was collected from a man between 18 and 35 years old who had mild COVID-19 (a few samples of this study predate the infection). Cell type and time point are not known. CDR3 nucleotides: TGTGCCAGTCGCGGACAGGAGGCTCCCTACGAGCAGTACTTC. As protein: CASRGQEAPYEQYF. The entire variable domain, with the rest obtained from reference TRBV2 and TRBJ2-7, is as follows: EPEVTQTPSHQVTQMGQEVILRCVPISNHLYFYWYRQILGQKVEFLVSFYNNEISEKSEIFDDQFSVERPDGSNFTLKIRSTKLEDSAMYFCASRGQEAPYEQYFGPGTRLTVT.